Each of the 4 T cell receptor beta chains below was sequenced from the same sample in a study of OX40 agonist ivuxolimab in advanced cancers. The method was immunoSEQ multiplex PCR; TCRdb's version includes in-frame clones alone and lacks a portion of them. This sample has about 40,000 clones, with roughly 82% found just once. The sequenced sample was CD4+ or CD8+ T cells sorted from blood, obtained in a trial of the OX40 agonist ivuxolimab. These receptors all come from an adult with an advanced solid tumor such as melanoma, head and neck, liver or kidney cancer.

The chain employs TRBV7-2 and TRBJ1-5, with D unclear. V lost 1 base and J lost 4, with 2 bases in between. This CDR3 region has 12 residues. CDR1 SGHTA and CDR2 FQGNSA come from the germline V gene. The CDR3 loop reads CASSLDNQPQHF. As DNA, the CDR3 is TGTGCCAGCAGCTTAGATAATCAGCCCCAGCATTTT.

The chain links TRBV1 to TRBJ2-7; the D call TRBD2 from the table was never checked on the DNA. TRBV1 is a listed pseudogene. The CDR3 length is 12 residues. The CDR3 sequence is CTQWRASYEQYF. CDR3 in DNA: TGCACCCAGTGGCGGGCGTCCTACGAGCAGTACTTC.

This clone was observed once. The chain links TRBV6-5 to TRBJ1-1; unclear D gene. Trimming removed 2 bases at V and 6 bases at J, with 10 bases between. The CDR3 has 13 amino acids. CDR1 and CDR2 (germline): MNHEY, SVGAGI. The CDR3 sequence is CASSYGSPAEAFF. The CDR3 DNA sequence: TGTGCCAGCAGTTACGGTAGCCCCGCTGAAGCTTTCTTT.

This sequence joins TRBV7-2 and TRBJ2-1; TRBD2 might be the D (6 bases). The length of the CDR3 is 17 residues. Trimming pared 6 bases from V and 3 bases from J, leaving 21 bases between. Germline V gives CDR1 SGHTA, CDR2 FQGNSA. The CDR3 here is CASSKISGSGLYNEQFF. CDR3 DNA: TGTGCCAGCAGTAAAATTTCGGGTAGCGGCCTCTACAATGAGCAGTTCTTC.